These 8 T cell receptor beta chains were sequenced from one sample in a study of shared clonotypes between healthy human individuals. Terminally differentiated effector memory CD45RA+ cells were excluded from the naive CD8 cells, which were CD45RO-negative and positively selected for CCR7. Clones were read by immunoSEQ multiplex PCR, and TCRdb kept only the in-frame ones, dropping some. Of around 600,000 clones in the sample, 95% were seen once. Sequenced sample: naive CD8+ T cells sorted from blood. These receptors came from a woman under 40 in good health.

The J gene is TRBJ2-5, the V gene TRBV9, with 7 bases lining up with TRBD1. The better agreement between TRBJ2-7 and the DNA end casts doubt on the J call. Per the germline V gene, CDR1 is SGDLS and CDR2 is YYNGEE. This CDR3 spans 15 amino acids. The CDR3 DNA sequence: TGTGCCAGCAGCGTAGAGGGGGCAGGTCCCTACGAGCAGTACTTC. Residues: CASSVEGAGPYEQYF.

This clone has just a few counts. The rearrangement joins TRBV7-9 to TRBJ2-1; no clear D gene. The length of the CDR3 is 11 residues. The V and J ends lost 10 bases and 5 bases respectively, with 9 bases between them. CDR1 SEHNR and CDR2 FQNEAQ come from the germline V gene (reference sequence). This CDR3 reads CATDANNEQFF. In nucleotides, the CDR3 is TGTGCCACCGACGCCAACAATGAGCAGTTCTTC. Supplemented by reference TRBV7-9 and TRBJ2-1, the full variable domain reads DTGVSQNPRHKITKRGQNVTFRCDPISEHNRLYWYRQTLGQGPEFLTYFQNEAQLEKSRLLSDRFSAERPKGSFSTLEIQRTEQGDSAMYLCATDANNEQFFGPGTRLTVL.

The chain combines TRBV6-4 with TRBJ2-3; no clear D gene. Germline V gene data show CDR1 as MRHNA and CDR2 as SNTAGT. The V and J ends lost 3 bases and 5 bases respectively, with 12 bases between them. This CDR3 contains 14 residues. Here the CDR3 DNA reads TGTGCCAGCAGTGAGGCCAGTACATTAGATACGCAGTATTTT. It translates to CASSEASTLDTQYF.

In nucleotides, the CDR3 is TGTGCCAGTAGTATAGTAGGGGAGGCCAACGTCCTGACTTTC. It codes for CASSIVGEANVLTF. V is TRBV19 and J is TRBJ2-6; D might be TRBD1 (5 bases). Germline V gene lookup returns CDR1 LNHDA and CDR2 SQIVND (reference sequence). The CDR3 has 14 amino acids. Trimming cost V 1 base and J 6 bases, with 7 bases left between them.

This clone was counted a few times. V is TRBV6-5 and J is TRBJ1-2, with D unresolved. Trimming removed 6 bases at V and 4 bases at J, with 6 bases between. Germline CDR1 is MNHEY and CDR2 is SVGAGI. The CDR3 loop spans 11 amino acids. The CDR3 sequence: CASSRGYGYTF. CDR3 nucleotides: TGTGCCAGCAGCCGCGGCTATGGCTACACCTTC.

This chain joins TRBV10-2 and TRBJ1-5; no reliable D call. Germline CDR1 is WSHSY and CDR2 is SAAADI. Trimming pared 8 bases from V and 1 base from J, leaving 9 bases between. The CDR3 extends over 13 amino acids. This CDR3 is CASLAESNQPQHF. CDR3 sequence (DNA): TGCGCCAGCTTGGCAGAGAGCAATCAGCCCCAGCATTTT.

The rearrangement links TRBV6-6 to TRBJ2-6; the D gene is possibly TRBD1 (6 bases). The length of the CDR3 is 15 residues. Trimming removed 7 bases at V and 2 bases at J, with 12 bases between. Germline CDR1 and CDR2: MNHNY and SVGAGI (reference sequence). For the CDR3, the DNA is TGTGCCAGCACTACACACAGGGCTGGGGCCAACGTCCTGACTTTC. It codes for CASTTHRAGANVLTF.

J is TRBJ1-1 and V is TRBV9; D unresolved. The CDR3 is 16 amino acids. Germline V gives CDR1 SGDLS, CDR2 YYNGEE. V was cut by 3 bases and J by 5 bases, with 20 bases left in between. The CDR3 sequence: CASSEDGNLARTEAFF. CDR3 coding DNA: TGTGCCAGCAGCGAAGATGGGAACCTAGCGAGGACTGAAGCTTTCTTT.